These T cell receptor beta chains were read from a single sample in a study of blood T cells in healthy people across ages. TCRdb re-called the 5' RACE reads through MiXCR, storing one row per CDR3 protein. The sample shows hundreds of thousands of distinct CDR3 sequences, roughly 64% of them seen only once. The sequenced material came from blood. These receptors were collected from a man aged 30 to 39 in good health. Both conserved end residues are part of each CDR3. Each record gives: clone size, D gene, J gene, V gene, CDR3 protein, CDR3 DNA. The D gene is left open where the match is weak. Rows may omit the clone size; those that give it use once, few, many or a size class.

NA | NA | TRBJ2-6 | TRBV21-1 | CAGTKPPGANVLTF | TGTGCGGGGACAAAACCTCCTGGGGCCAACGTCCTGACTTTC
NA | NA | TRBJ2-5 | TRBV7-2 | CASSLWGPTVQETQYF | TGTGCCAGCAGCTTATGGGGACCGACAGTCCAAGAGACCCAGTACTTC
NA | NA | TRBJ2-1 | TRBV27 | CASSYSNGSYNEQFF | TGTGCCAGCAGTTATTCTAACGGGTCCTACAATGAGCAGTTCTTC
NA | NA | TRBJ2-3 | TRBV10-3 | CAITGSETDTQYF | TGTGCCATCACGGGTAGCGAGACAGATACGCAGTATTTT
NA | TRBD1 | TRBJ2-7 | TRBV29-1 | CSVGDRDSEQYF | TGCAGCGTTGGGGACAGGGACTCCGAGCAGTACTTC
NA | TRBD1 | TRBJ2-1 | TRBV28 | CASSPRGFGEQFF | TGTGCCAGCAGCCCCAGGGGGTTCGGGGAGCAGTTCTTC
NA | NA | TRBJ2-5 | TRBV3-1 | CASSQDRVDSGKETQYF | TGTGCCAGCAGCCAAGATCGCGTGGACAGCGGGAAGGAGACCCAGTACTTC
many | NA | TRBJ2-1 | TRBV7-9 | CASSLENYNEQFF | TGTGCCAGCAGCTTAGAAAACTACAATGAGCAGTTCTTC
NA | NA | TRBJ1-2 | TRBV3-1 | CASSQGRARGYTF | TGTGCCAGCAGCCAAGGGAGGGCGCGTGGCTACACCTTC
NA | NA | TRBJ2-1 | TRBV4-2 | CASSQEIGLAYNEQFF | TGTGCCAGCAGCCAAGAAATTGGGCTAGCATACAATGAGCAGTTCTTC
once | NA | TRBJ2-2 | TRBV5-6 | CASSLVAGTTTFVGELFF | TGTGCCAGCAGCTTGGTGGCAGGGACAACCACGTTCGTCGGGGAGCTGTTTTTT
NA | TRBD2 | TRBJ2-5 | TRBV7-9 | CASSHGTRRSQGETQYF | TGTGCCAGCAGCCACGGGACTAGAAGGAGTCAGGGAGAGACCCAGTACTTC
NA | TRBD1 | TRBJ2-1 | TRBV20-1 | CSARTGNLITAQEFF | TGCAGTGCGAGGACAGGAAACCTGATCACAGCTCAGGAGTTCTTC
NA | TRBD1 | TRBJ2-5 | TRBV7-2 | CASSLRARGSGETQYF | TGTGCCAGCAGCTTAAGGGCCAGGGGGTCGGGAGAGACCCAGTACTTC
NA | TRBD2 | TRBJ2-1 | TRBV4-3 | CASSQGGGTSGVNEQFF | TGCGCCAGCAGCCAAGGCGGTGGGACTAGCGGGGTTAATGAGCAGTTCTTC
NA | NA | TRBJ2-7 | TRBV12-3/TRBV12-4 | CASSFASAPYEQYF | TGTGCCAGCAGTTTCGCTAGCGCTCCCTACGAGCAGTACTTC
NA | NA | TRBJ2-3 | TRBV15 | CATSRDRALDTQYF | TGTGCCACCAGCAGAGACAGGGCGTTAGATACGCAGTATTTT
NA | TRBD2 | TRBJ2-1 | TRBV12-3/TRBV12-4 | CASSGLAGGPYNEQFF | TGTGCCAGCAGTGGACTGGCGGGGGGCCCCTACAATGAGCAGTTCTTC
NA | TRBD2 | TRBJ2-4 | TRBV7-9 | CASSLGLAGVDEQYF | TGTGCCAGCAGCTTAGGGTTAGCGGGAGTGGATGAGCAGTACTTC
NA | TRBD2 | TRBJ2-1 | TRBV9 | CASSGSTSGSYNEQFF | TGTGCCAGCAGCGGATCTACTAGCGGATCCTACAATGAGCAGTTCTTC
NA | TRBD1 | TRBJ1-1 | TRBV7-2 | CASSLILQGGTEAFF | TGTGCCAGCAGCTTGATTTTACAGGGGGGGACTGAAGCTTTCTTT
NA | TRBD2 | TRBJ2-5 | TRBV29-1 | CSVGPSGRLQETQYF | TGCAGCGTTGGTCCTAGCGGGAGACTCCAAGAGACCCAGTACTTC
NA | NA | TRBJ2-1 | TRBV15 | CATSIRGNYNEQFF | TGTGCCACCAGCATCAGGGGTAACTACAATGAGCAGTTCTTC
NA | TRBD1 | TRBJ2-3 | TRBV5-8 | CASSEGQGAGTDTQYF | TGTGCCAGCAGCGAGGGACAGGGGGCTGGCACAGATACGCAGTATTTT
NA | NA | TRBJ2-3 | TRBV28 | CASSRVTTSTDTQYF | TGTGCCAGCAGTCGAGTCACGACTAGCACAGATACGCAGTATTTT
many | TRBD2 | TRBJ2-3 | TRBV7-6 | CASSPTNSGGLGATQYF | TGTGCCAGCAGCCCGACGAATAGCGGGGGCTTAGGAGCTACGCAGTATTTT
few | TRBD2 | TRBJ2-4 | TRBV20-1 | CSARPAGGFREQYF | TGCAGTGCTAGGCCTGCGGGAGGGTTCAGGGAGCAGTACTTC
NA | NA | TRBJ1-1 | TRBV14 | CASSSINTEAFF | TGTGCCAGCAGCTCAATAAACACTGAAGCTTTCTTT
NA | TRBD2 | TRBJ2-1 | TRBV5-1 | CASSLGTRFNDEQFF | TGCGCCAGCAGCCTGGGGACTAGATTCAACGATGAGCAGTTCTTC
many | NA | TRBJ2-3 | TRBV5-1 | CASNRGEVNVPDTQYF | TGCGCCAGCAACCGAGGCGAGGTTAATGTCCCAGATACGCAGTATTTT
NA | NA | TRBJ2-5 | TRBV20-1 | CSARDRDWYQETQYF | TGCAGTGCTAGAGATCGGGACTGGTACCAAGAGACCCAGTACTTC